Below, one TCR beta chain is given with its context. What it recognizes is unknown. Memory CD4+ cells were the fraction left after CD45RA+ naive selection. This entry belongs to a study of shared clonotypes between healthy human individuals. Overall study findings and caveats: Non-shared clonotypes displayed generation probabilities falling below those of clonotypes present in all four donors.

Germline values: CDR1 SGHAT, CDR2 FQNNGV. V shed 4 bases and J shed 7 bases, with 14 bases lying between them. The CDR3 has 14 amino acids. Original processing notes: Quality scores were absent from the junction-only immunoSEQ sequences, so filtering differed. Profiled with immunoSEQ multiplex PCR; TCRdb holds only in-frame clones, not every one. That table supplies the V and J calls and clone size; D and trimming were determined from the DNA. The repertoire holds some 2,100,000 clones, with roughly 95% as singletons. The V and J genes are TRBV11-2 and TRBJ2-4, with no clear D. What was sequenced was naive CD4+ T cells sorted from blood. The subset: CD45RA+ positively selected. This TCR derives from a man between 18 and 35 years old in good health. The CDR3 sequence: CASSSGHGSNIQYF. The CDR3 DNA sequence: TGTGCCAGCAGCTCGGGCCATGGGTCGAACATTCAGTACTTC.